This T cell receptor (beta chain) stems from a study of OX40 agonist ivuxolimab in advanced cancers. Notes on the research overall: Ivuxolimab was a fully human IgG2 agonistic monoclonal antibody targeting the costimulatory receptor OX40 (CD134). Intravenous ivuxolimab was administered to patients every 2 weeks at six dose levels: 0.01, 0.1, 0.3, 1.5, 3 and 10 mg/kg. Among the 50 to 55 dose-escalation patients, approximately 20 had hepatocellular carcinoma, around 15 melanoma, 9 renal cell carcinoma and 9 head and neck cancer. A male proportion of nearly 85% and a mean age of around 60 years, ranging from 23 to 79, were recorded for the dose-escalation cohort. Patients were allowed to have had prior anti-PD-1, anti-PD-L1 or anti-CTLA-4 therapy, and more than 35% of the dose-escalation patients had been treated with checkpoint inhibitors. Three dose-escalation patients achieved partial responses, one with hepatocellular carcinoma and two with cutaneous melanoma. The purpose of peripheral TCRbeta sequencing was to test whether ivuxolimab changed TCR sequence diversity and led to clonal T-cell expansion. The monotherapy dose-escalation portion (N ≈ 52 patients) of the phase I ivuxolimab trial is reported in the paper.

Genomic DNA was isolated from the sorted cells so that the TCRbeta CDR3 region could be sequenced. TCRbeta CDR3 regions were sequenced using the immunoSEQ Assay. TCRdb provides this immuneACCESS table in a form limited to in-frame rearrangements. Some clones are lacking; in checked studies, under half of them reflect an unresolved V gene, and why the rest are absent is not known. Across this sample there are 74,000 or so clones, with around 86% seen only once. The ten largest clonotypes hold around 1.9% of the sample. The full study reports these points: The antigen specificity of the clonally expanded peripheral T cells was not determined. On average, CD8+ T cells showed more expanded clones than CD4+ T cells after ivuxolimab. Clonal expansion of both CD4+ and CD8+ blood T cells was observed from baseline to week 6 at doses 0.1 to 3.0 mg/kg. Low levels of normalized T-cell clonal expansion were also seen in some nonresponding patients. In the 0.1-3.0 mg/kg groups, partial responders had among the lowest normalized peripheral clonal expansion, particularly in CD8+ T cells.

Patients with a history of autoimmune disease or receiving systemic immunosuppression were excluded from the trial. Peripheral blood for TCR sequencing was collected from all dose cohorts at baseline, on cycle 4 day 1, and on cycle 7 day 1. Samples were obtained from an open-label, multicenter, first-in-human phase I dose-escalation trial of ivuxolimab. Adults with locally advanced or metastatic melanoma, renal cell carcinoma, hepatocellular carcinoma or head and neck squamous cell carcinoma were enrolled in the trial. Before TCR sequencing, CD4+ T cells and CD8+ T cells from peripheral blood were sorted into separate populations. From the cysteine up to the phenylalanine, the CDR3 has a length of 18 residues. The kept DNA is CDR3 alone, 54 bases in frame from the first base. Germline trimming amounts to 1 base on V and 0 bases on J, with 4 as the count of junction bases outside the gene matches. As encoded in the germline V gene, CDR1 is LGHNA while CDR2 is YNFKEQ.

Concerning this clone itself: No antigen is known for it. Base qualities are not at hand, and no much larger clone is one base apart.

The chain joins TRBV4-2 to TRBJ2-2, with 11 central nucleotides matching TRBD2. This specimen consisted of CD4+ or CD8+ T cells sorted from blood, obtained in a trial of the OX40 agonist ivuxolimab. This TCR derives from an adult with an advanced solid tumor such as melanoma, head and neck, liver or kidney cancer. The CDR3 protein is CASSQGLAGSANTGELFF. The nucleotide sequence reads as follows: TGTGCCAGCAGCCAAGGACTAGCGGGGTCCGCGAACACCGGGGAGCTGTTTTTT.